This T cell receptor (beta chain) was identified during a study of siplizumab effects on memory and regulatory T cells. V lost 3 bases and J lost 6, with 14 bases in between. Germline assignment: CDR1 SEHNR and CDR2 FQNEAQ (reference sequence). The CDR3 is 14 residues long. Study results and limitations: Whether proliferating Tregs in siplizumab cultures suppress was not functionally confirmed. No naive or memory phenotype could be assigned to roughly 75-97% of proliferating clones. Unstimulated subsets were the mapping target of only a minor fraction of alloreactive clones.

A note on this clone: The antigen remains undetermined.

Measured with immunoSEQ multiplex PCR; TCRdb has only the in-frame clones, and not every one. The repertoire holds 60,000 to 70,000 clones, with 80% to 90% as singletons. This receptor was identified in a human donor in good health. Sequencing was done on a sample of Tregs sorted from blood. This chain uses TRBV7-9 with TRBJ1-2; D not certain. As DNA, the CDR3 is TGTGCCAGCAGCTTTACGGGGATCGGGAATGGCTACACCTTC. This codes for CASSFTGIGNGYTF. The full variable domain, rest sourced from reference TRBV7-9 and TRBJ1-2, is DTGVSQNPRHKITKRGQNVTFRCDPISEHNRLYWYRQTLGQGPEFLTYFQNEAQLEKSRLLSDRFSAERPKGSFSTLEIQRTEQGDSAMYLCASSFTGIGNGYTFGSGTRLTVV.